The clone carrying this T cell receptor (beta chain) was recorded once. The antigen remains unidentified. The record originates from a study of shared clonotypes between healthy human individuals. The CDR3 runs 18 residues. Germline assignment: CDR1 WNHNN and CDR2 SYGVQD (reference sequence). Trimming left V 6 bases short and J 5 bases short, with 26 bases between. Study results and limitations: Clonotypes shared by all four sorted-subset donors had higher generation probabilities than non-shared clonotypes.

Per the original data handling: Filtering differed because ImmunoSEQ produced junction-only sequences that carried no quality scores. Measured with immunoSEQ multiplex PCR; TCRdb has only the in-frame clones, and not every one. V and J calls and clone size are given by that table; D and trimming were obtained from the DNA. The data contain 2 million to 3 million clones, over 85% of them seen just once; the ten biggest clones take up roughly 0.14%. Sample: naive CD4+ T cells sorted from blood. Subset in this sample: CD45RA+ positively selected. The receptor was isolated from a man aged 18 to 29 in good health. The V and J genes are TRBV10-1 and TRBJ2-1; D not certain. The CDR3 nucleotides are TGCGCCAGCAGCTCGTCGAAGGGCGGCGAAACCCCCCACAATGAGCAGTTCTTC. It specifies CASSSSKGGETPHNEQFF.